This T cell receptor beta chain comes out of a study of tumor-infiltrating lymphocytes in primary liver carcinoma. Study overall: Sample counts of productive TCRbeta reads spanned roughly 3.65 to 8 million; these counts were similar across tissue types.

This clonotype was seen repeatedly, ten times or more. A constant-region primer served to make TCR beta cDNA from approximately 490 ng total RNA. Library construction for TCR beta comprised three nested multiplex PCR rounds performed with slightly modified ARM-PCR. Running roughly 10 cycles apiece, the first two PCR rounds relied on TRBV1-TRBV30 forward primers together with a C-beta reverse primer. Via MiXCR, TCRdb re-called the multiplex PCR reads, giving one row per CDR3 protein. The sample yields roughly 55,000 distinct CDR3 sequences, 55% to 75% seen once. Unsorted bulk tissue of about 19-33 mg yielded co-extracted RNA and DNA. Patients had primary liver carcinoma treated by surgical resection. Every tumor sample analyzed contained over 75% viable tumor cells. Trimming at V came to 7 bases and at J to 2 bases, leaving 5 bases not matched to a gene. Germline V CDR1 and CDR2: MNHNS, SASEGT. The CDR3 length is 14 residues.

The gene calls are TRBV6-1 and TRBJ1-5; 7 bases align to TRBD1. The clonotype comes from a man in his forties or fifties with primary liver carcinoma and hepatitis B virus infection. The sample comprised liver tumor tissue from sampling region 2. Subset indicated: tumor region T2, inferior pole. DNA for the CDR3: TGTGCCAGCATGGAGGGGGCCGGCAATCAGCCCCAGCATTTT. Protein sequence: CASMEGAGNQPQHF.